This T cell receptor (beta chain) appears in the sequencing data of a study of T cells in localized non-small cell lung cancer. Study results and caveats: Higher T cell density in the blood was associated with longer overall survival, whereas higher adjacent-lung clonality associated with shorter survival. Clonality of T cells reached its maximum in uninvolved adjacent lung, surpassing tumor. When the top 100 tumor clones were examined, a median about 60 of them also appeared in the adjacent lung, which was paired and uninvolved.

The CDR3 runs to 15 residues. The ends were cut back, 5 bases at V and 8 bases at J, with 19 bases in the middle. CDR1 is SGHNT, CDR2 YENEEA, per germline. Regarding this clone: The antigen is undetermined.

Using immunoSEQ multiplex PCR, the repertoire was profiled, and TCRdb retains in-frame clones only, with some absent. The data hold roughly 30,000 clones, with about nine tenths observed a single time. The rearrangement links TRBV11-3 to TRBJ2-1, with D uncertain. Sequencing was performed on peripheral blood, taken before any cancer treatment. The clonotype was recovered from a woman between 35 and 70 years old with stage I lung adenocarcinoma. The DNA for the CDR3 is TGTGCCAGCAGCCAGACTCGCACCGGCAGGTATGAGCAGTTCTTC. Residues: CASSQTRTGRYEQFF. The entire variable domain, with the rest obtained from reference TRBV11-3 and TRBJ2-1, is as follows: EAGVVQSPRYKIIEKKQPVAFWCNPISGHNTLYWYLQNLGQGPELLIRYENEEAVDDSQLPKDRFSAERLKGVDSTLKIQPAELGDSAVYLCASSQTRTGRYEQFFGPGTRLTVL.